This passage covers 19 T cell receptor beta chains from one sample sequenced in a study of T cell repertoires in cytomegalovirus infection. TCRdb ran MiXCR on the reads and lists one entry per CDR3 protein. This sample has about 530,000 distinct CDR3 sequences, with more than 25% found just once. Sequenced sample: PBMCs. Receptors were obtained from a human donor in good health (CMV status not recorded). Some clones in this sample may be carry-over from other donors' samples.

This clonotype was seen only a few times. This sequence joins TRBV19 and TRBJ1-1; D unclear. The ends were cut back, 0 bases at V and 1 base at J, with 3 bases in the middle. Germline V gene data show CDR1 as LNHDA and CDR2 as SQIVND (reference sequence). This CDR3 has 13 amino acids. The CDR3 here is CASSIEKNTEAFF. The CDR3 region has the DNA TGTGCCAGTAGTATAGAAAAGAACACTGAAGCTTTCTTT.

The chain combines TRBV6-1 with TRBJ2-5; D is perhaps TRBD1 (6 bases). Germline CDR1 is MNHNS and CDR2 is SASEGT. The CDR3 contains 16 residues. The V end lost 5 bases, the J end lost 1 base, and 17 bases lay between the germline ends. CDR3 protein: CASSYSPRGSQETQYF. The CDR3, as DNA: TGTGCCAGCAGTTATTCCCCGAGGGGGAGCCAAGAGACCCAGTACTTC.

This clonotype was detected a few times. V gene TRBV19 combines with J gene TRBJ1-2; possibly TRBD1 for D (6 bases). Trimming stripped 10 bases from V and 4 bases from J, with 22 bases between. Germline V gene sequence: CDR1 LNHDA, CDR2 SQIVND (reference sequence). There are 15 residues in the CDR3. CDR3 loop: CATSDSPLTFYGYTF. For the CDR3, the DNA is TGTGCCACTTCGGACAGCCCGTTGACCTTCTATGGCTACACCTTC.

The chain has TRBV6-6 and TRBJ2-2, with TRBD2 matching 15 bases. The V gene end was trimmed by 2 bases and the J gene end by 3 bases; junction bases not matched to a gene: 4. The germline CDR1 and CDR2 sequences are MNHNY and SVGAGI (reference sequence). The CDR3 runs to 18 residues. CDR3 sequence: CASSYRGLAGGDTGELFF. CDR3 sequence (DNA): TGTGCCAGCAGTTACCGGGGACTAGCGGGAGGAGACACCGGGGAGCTGTTTTTT.

This clonotype was seen many times. The chain couples TRBV7-2 to TRBJ1-1; 9 bases map to TRBD1. The CDR3 runs 15 residues. J was trimmed by 5 bases and V by 6 bases; bases with no gene match: 10. Per the germline V gene, CDR1 is SGHTA and CDR2 is FQGNSA. The CDR3 DNA reads as TGTGCCAGCAGAACCGGACAGGGGAGCGGAACTGAAGCTTTCTTT. This sequence encodes CASRTGQGSGTEAFF.

This clonotype has a handful of counts. The chain combines TRBV5-6 with TRBJ1-2; D gene unclear. The CDR3 runs 15 residues. Germline CDR1 is SGHDT and CDR2 is YYEEEE. Trimming took off 0 bases at V and 4 bases at J, with 13 bases between the two ends. This CDR3 reads CASSLDRRLGYGYTF. Here the CDR3 DNA reads TGTGCCAGCAGCTTGGATCGGAGACTCGGCTATGGCTACACCTTC.

This chain connects TRBV6-2 or TRBV6-3 to TRBJ2-5; D is undetermined. CDR3 size: 12 residues. CDR1 and CDR2 from the germline V gene are MNHEY and SVGEGT. Trimming pared 1 base from V and 4 bases from J, leaving 4 bases between. The CDR3 is CASSYWGETQYF. The CDR3 DNA sequence: TGTGCCAGCAGTTACTGGGGAGAGACCCAGTACTTC.

The CDR3 DNA follows: TGTGCCAGCAGAAAGACAGGGAGCAATCAGCCCCAGCATTTT. Its protein product is CASRKTGSNQPQHF. V and J are TRBV27 and TRBJ1-5; 7 bases fit TRBD1. Germline V gives CDR1 MNHEY, CDR2 SMNVEV (reference sequence). Losses at the gene ends were 6 bases for V and 1 base for J; bases not matched to a gene: 3. CDR3 length: 14 residues.

This clonotype appeared a few times. This chain links TRBV28 with TRBJ2-7; possibly TRBD1 for D (5 bases). There are 14 residues in the CDR3. Deletions cut 3 bases from V and 3 bases from J, with 12 bases between. The germline gives CDR1 MDHEN, CDR2 SYDVKM. The CDR3 region has the DNA TGTGCCAGCAGTTTTTATCGCAGGGTCTACGAGCAGTACTTC. It specifies CASSFYRRVYEQYF. The whole variable domain, remainder taken from reference TRBV28 and TRBJ2-7, is DVKVTQSSRYLVKRTGEKVFLECVQDMDHENMFWYRQDPGLGLRLIYFSYDVKMKEKGDIPEGYSVSREKKERFSLILESASTNQTSMYLCASSFYRRVYEQYFGPGTRLTVT.

This clonotype was seen more than once but under ten times. This chain connects TRBV7-2 to TRBJ2-5; TRBD2 might be the D (5 bases). The V gene's germline CDR1 is SGHTA and CDR2 FQGNSA. Trimming shortened V by 2 bases and J by 5 bases, and 15 bases separated the two germline ends. The CDR3 covers 15 residues. The CDR3 spells CASSLYYGEIETQYF. The CDR3 DNA is TGTGCCAGCAGCTTATATTATGGGGAGATTGAGACCCAGTACTTC.

This chain joins TRBV24-1 and TRBJ2-1; 8 positions match TRBD2. The germline V gene has CDR1 KGHDR and CDR2 SFDVKD. The CDR3 consists of 16 residues. Unmatched junction bases numbered 12, after V lost 3 bases and J lost 9 bases. CDR3 in DNA: TGTGCCACCAGTGATCATATCGGACTAGCCGTCTTTGAGCAGTTCTTC. Protein: CATSDHIGLAVFEQFF.

This clonotype was observed at least ten times. J is TRBJ2-6 and V is TRBV7-2; maybe TRBD1 (6 bases). Germline V gene lookup returns CDR1 SGHTA and CDR2 FQGNSA. The CDR3 contains 18 residues. Trimming cost V 5 bases and J 0 bases, with 17 bases left between them. The CDR3 loop is CASSPWTATLSGANVLTF. The CDR3, as DNA: TGTGCCAGCAGCCCTTGGACAGCGACACTCTCTGGGGCCAACGTCCTGACTTTC.

This clonotype occurred a few times. The chain joins TRBV20-1 to TRBJ2-7; no definite D call. The CDR3 runs 15 residues. V was pared by 1 base and J by 2 bases, with 15 bases between. Germline V lookup: CDR1 DFQATT, CDR2 SNEGSKA (reference sequence). DNA for the CDR3: TGCAGTGCTAGAGGCCCATCGGCCGTTACCTACGAGCAGTACTTC. It is translated as CSARGPSAVTYEQYF.

This clonotype was observed many times. The CDR3 is CASSFPPRTGKGYTF. Here the CDR3 DNA reads TGTGCCAGCAGCTTCCCCCCGAGGACAGGGAAAGGCTACACCTTC. The V and J genes are TRBV7-2 and TRBJ1-2, with 8 bases that match TRBD1. Germline V CDR1 and CDR2: SGHTA, FQGNSA. The CDR3 is made up of 15 amino acids. Unmatched junction bases numbered 11, after V lost 3 bases and J lost 8 bases.

This clonotype was recorded only once. V is TRBV2 and J is TRBJ2-1; 7 bases match TRBD1. The ends lost 6 bases at V and 7 bases at J; junction bases unmatched: 6. The germline V gene has CDR1 SNHLY and CDR2 FYNNEI. CDR3 length: 13 amino acids. CDR3 bases: TGTGCCAGCAGATGGGACAGTGATAATGAGCAGTTCTTC. It encodes CASRWDSDNEQFF.

This chain joins TRBV2 and TRBJ1-4; tentative D call: TRBD1 (6 bases). Trimming removed 6 bases from V and 4 bases from J, with 15 bases in between. This CDR3 is 15 amino acids long. Germline V gene sequence: CDR1 SNHLY, CDR2 FYNNEI. Written as DNA, the CDR3 is TGTGCCAGCAGGGGACATGGGGCCGTTAATGAAAAACTGTTTTTT. Encoded protein: CASRGHGAVNEKLFF.

The CDR3 reads CATSVGGRGTGELFF. CDR3 sequence (DNA): TGTGCCACCAGTGTTGGGGGCAGGGGGACCGGGGAGCTGTTTTTT. The chain combines TRBV24-1 with TRBJ2-2; 7 bases match TRBD1. The V gene end was trimmed by 5 bases and the J gene end by 5 bases; junction bases not matched to a gene: 7. The CDR3 covers 15 residues. Germline V lookup: CDR1 KGHDR, CDR2 SFDVKD.

The chain employs TRBV6-8 and TRBJ1-5, with TRBD1 identical over 9 bases. The CDR3 has 15 residues. V dropped 6 bases and J dropped 5; count of bases not matched to a gene: 8. Germline V gene sequence: CDR1 MNHGY, CDR2 SAAAGT. The DNA for the CDR3 is TGTGCCAGCAGGGCGACAGGGGGATTTCATCAGCCCCAGCATTTT. Translation gives CASRATGGFHQPQHF.

There are a few counts of this clonotype. The chain couples TRBV12-3 or TRBV12-4 to TRBJ2-3; D call uncertain. This CDR3 comprises 12 residues. V was cut by 4 bases and J by 5 bases, with 7 bases left in between. CDR3 in amino acids: CASSSFGDTQYF. In DNA form, the CDR3 reads TGTGCCAGCAGTTCCTTTGGAGATACGCAGTATTTT.